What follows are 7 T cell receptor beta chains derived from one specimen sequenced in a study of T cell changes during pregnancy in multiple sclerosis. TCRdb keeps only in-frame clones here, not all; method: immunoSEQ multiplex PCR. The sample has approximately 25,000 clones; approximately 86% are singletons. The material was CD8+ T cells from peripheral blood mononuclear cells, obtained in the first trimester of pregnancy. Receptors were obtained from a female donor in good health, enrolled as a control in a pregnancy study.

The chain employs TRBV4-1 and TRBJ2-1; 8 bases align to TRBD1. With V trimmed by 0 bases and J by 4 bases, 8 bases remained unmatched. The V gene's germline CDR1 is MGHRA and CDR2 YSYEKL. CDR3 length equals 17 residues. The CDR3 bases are TGCGCCAGCAGCCAAGATCCGGGCAGGGGGCAATACAATGAGCAGTTCTTC. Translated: CASSQDPGRGQYNEQFF.

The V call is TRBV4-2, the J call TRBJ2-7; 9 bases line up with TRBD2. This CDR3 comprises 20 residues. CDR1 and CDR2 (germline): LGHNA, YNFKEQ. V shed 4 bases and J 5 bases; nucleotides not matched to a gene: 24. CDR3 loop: CASSPQLPGASGRMRNEQYF. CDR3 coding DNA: TGTGCCAGCAGCCCCCAACTACCCGGGGCAAGCGGGAGGATGAGAAACGAGCAGTACTTC.

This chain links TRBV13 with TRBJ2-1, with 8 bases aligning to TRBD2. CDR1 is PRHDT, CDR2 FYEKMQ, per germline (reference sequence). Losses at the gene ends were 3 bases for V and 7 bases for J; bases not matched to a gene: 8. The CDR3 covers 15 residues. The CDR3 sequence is CASSFRTSHMNEQFF. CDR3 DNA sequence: TGTGCCAGCAGCTTCCGGACTAGCCATATGAATGAGCAGTTCTTC.

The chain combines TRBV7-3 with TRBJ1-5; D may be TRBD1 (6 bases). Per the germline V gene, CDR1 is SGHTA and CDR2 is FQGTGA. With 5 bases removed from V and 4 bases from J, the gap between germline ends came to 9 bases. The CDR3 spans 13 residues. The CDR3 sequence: CASSPGVNQPQHF. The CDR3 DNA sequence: TGTGCCAGCAGCCCAGGGGTAAATCAGCCCCAGCATTTT.

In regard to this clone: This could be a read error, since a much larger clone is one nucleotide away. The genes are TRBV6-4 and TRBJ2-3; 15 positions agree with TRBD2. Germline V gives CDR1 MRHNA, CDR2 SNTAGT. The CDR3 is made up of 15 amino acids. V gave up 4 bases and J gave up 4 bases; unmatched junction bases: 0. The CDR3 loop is CASSGTSGGADTQYF. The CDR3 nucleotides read TGTGCCAGCAGTGGGACTAGCGGGGGGGCAGATACGCAGTATTTT.

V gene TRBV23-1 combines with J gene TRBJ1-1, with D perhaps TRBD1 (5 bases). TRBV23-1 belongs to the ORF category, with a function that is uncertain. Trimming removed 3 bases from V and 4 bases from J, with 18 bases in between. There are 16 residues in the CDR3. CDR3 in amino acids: CASSHLGGGWGTEAFF. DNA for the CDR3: TGCGCCAGCAGTCATCTTGGTGGGGGGTGGGGCACTGAAGCTTTCTTT.

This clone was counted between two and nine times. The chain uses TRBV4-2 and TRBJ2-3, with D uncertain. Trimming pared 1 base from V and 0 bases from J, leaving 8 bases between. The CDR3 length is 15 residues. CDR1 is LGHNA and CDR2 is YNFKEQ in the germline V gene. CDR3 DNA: TGTGCCAGCAGCCAAGTACTCGGGAGCACAGATACGCAGTATTTT. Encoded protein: CASSQVLGSTDTQYF.